Listed here are 15 T cell receptor beta chains from one sample, sequenced in a study of cytomegalovirus exposure and HLA in healthy donors. Use of 60 Vbeta and 13 Jbeta primers characterized the PCR. Assay used: immunoSEQ multiplex PCR; TCRdb lists only in-frame clones, some missing. This table holds about 130,000 clones, more than 75% found once. The specimen was PBMCs. The receptors stem from a female donor in good health and CMV-seronegative.

The chain combines TRBV9 with TRBJ1-2; D unclear. This CDR3 is 14 amino acids long. The V end lost 0 bases, the J end lost 4 bases, and 10 bases lay between the germline ends. CDR1 is SGDLS and CDR2 is YYNGEE in the germline V gene. In DNA, the CDR3 is TGTGCCAGCAGCGTAGCTACTAGCCTCTATGGCTACACCTTC. Translation gives CASSVATSLYGYTF.

In its sample, this clone was seen once. The J gene is TRBJ1-1, the V gene TRBV29-1, with a possible D match to TRBD1 (5 bases). V was cut by 7 bases and J by 0 bases, with 12 bases left in between. Germline values: CDR1 SQVTM, CDR2 ANQGSEA. The CDR3 runs 13 residues. CDR3 in DNA: TGCAGCGCTGCTGACAGAATGAACACTGAAGCTTTCTTT. Translating gives CSAADRMNTEAFF. Full variable domain (rest looked up from reference TRBV29-1 and TRBJ1-1): SAVISQKPSRDICQRGTSLTIQCQVDSQVTMMFWYRQQPGQSLTLIATANQGSEATYESGFVIDKFPISRPNLTFSTLTVSNMSPEDSSIYLCSAADRMNTEAFFGQGTRLTVV.

This clone came up a few times. V and J are TRBV10-3 and TRBJ2-4; 7 bases fit TRBD1. This CDR3 contains 13 residues. Looked up from germline, CDR1 is ENHRY and CDR2 is SYGVKD. V shed 2 bases and J 7 bases; nucleotides not matched to a gene: 2. CDR3 nucleotide sequence: TGTGCCATCAGTGAGGGGACAGCTAACATTCAGTACTTC. Protein sequence: CAISEGTANIQYF.

The chain combines TRBV15 with TRBJ2-1; 8 bases align to TRBD1. The CDR3 is made up of 15 amino acids. In germline, CDR1 is LNHNV, CDR2 YYDKDF (reference sequence). V gave up 0 bases and J gave up 6 bases; unmatched junction bases: 4. The CDR3 reads CATSRDGDRLNEQFF. For the CDR3, the DNA is TGTGCCACCAGCAGAGATGGGGACAGGCTCAATGAGCAGTTCTTC. The complete variable domain, with remaining parts taken from reference TRBV15 and TRBJ2-1, reads DAMVIQNPRYQVTQFGKPVTLSCSQTLNHNVMYWYQQKSSQAPKLLFHYYDKDFNNEADTPDNFQSRRPNTSFCFLDIRSPGLGDTAMYLCATSRDGDRLNEQFFGPGTRLTVL.

The chain combines TRBV11-2 with TRBJ2-1, with 12 nucleotides matching TRBD2. Germline CDR1 reads SGHAT; CDR2 reads FQNNGV. This CDR3 comprises 17 residues. V was pared by 2 bases and J by 6 bases, with 8 bases of the junction left unmatched. The CDR3 DNA sequence: TGTGCCAGCAGCTTAAACGGGGCTAGCGGGAGGGCCAATGAGCAGTTCTTC. Translation gives CASSLNGASGRANEQFF.

The genes are TRBV18 and TRBJ1-5; D is uncertain. The CDR3 is made up of 15 amino acids. V lost 3 bases, J lost 2 bases, and 11 bases lay in between. Germline lookup yields CDR1 KGHSH and CDR2 LQKENI. The CDR3 region is CASSPGSAGNQPQHF. The CDR3 DNA reads as TGTGCCAGCTCACCGGGATCAGCGGGCAATCAGCCCCAGCATTTT.

The chain recombines TRBV29-1 with TRBJ1-1; 7 bases fit TRBD1. The CDR3 consists of 15 residues. J lost 1 base, V lost 7 bases, and 12 bases had no gene match. Germline loops: CDR1 SQVTM, CDR2 ANQGSEA. The CDR3 protein is CSAHRGRLGNTEAFF. CDR3 in DNA: TGCAGCGCCCACAGGGGTCGGTTAGGGAACACTGAAGCTTTCTTT.

This clone was observed a handful of times. The V gene is TRBV2, the J gene TRBJ2-2; weak D call: TRBD1 (6 bases). V was pared by 8 bases and J by 0 bases, with 10 bases between. Germline V CDR1 and CDR2: SNHLY, FYNNEI. CDR3 length: 14 amino acids. The CDR3 region is CASGGRANTGELFF. The CDR3 nucleotides are TGTGCCAGCGGGGGCAGAGCGAACACCGGGGAGCTGTTTTTT. The variable domain in full, completed from reference TRBV2 and TRBJ2-2, reads EPEVTQTPSHQVTQMGQEVILRCVPISNHLYFYWYRQILGQKVEFLVSFYNNEISEKSEIFDDQFSVERPDGSNFTLKIRSTKLEDSAMYFCASGGRANTGELFFGEGSRLTVL.

The chain couples TRBV28 to TRBJ1-2; no definite D call. Deletions cut 7 bases from V and 6 bases from J, with 21 bases between. The CDR3 is made up of 15 amino acids. Germline CDR1 reads MDHEN; CDR2 reads SYDVKM. The CDR3: CASTPPRGGRDGYTF. The CDR3 DNA is TGTGCCAGCACCCCACCCCGGGGAGGGAGGGATGGCTACACCTTC.

The rearrangement uses TRBV19 and TRBJ2-1; 9 bases map to TRBD2. This CDR3 comprises 15 residues. The J segment lost 5 bases and the V segment lost 1 base, leaving 3 bases of the junction unmatched. Germline V gene lookup returns CDR1 LNHDA and CDR2 SQIVND (reference sequence). CDR3 protein: CASSIGASGDNEQFF. The CDR3 DNA is TGTGCCAGTAGTATAGGGGCTAGCGGGGACAATGAGCAGTTCTTC.

The chain employs TRBV11-2 and TRBJ1-5; 8 positions match TRBD1. Trimming at V came to 5 bases and at J to 7 bases, leaving 10 bases not matched to a gene. The CDR3 is made up of 15 amino acids. Germline V gene sequence: CDR1 SGHAT, CDR2 FQNNGV. As DNA, the CDR3 is TGTGCCAGCAGCCCCCAGGGACAGGCGGGGCAGCCCCAGCATTTT. Protein sequence: CASSPQGQAGQPQHF.

A few counts support this clone. V and J are TRBV2 and TRBJ1-1; D not resolved. V was pared by 5 bases and J by 5 bases, with 12 bases between. This CDR3 comprises 13 residues. CDR1 and CDR2 (germline): SNHLY, FYNNEI. CDR3 sequence reads: CASSLYSGTEAFF. The CDR3 DNA reads as TGTGCCAGCAGTTTATACTCGGGGACTGAAGCTTTCTTT.

This sequence joins TRBV6-1 and TRBJ2-2, with TRBD1 identical over 10 bases. Germline loops: CDR1 MNHNS, CDR2 SASEGT. The V and J ends lost 10 bases and 8 bases, in that order; junction bases with no gene match: 4. The CDR3 length is 12 residues. This CDR3 reads CANRQGAGELFF. CDR3 in DNA: TGTGCCAACAGACAGGGGGCAGGGGAGCTGTTTTTT.

CDR3 sequence reads: CASSLSLVAEDEQFF. CDR3 in DNA: TGTGCCAGCAGTTTATCGTTGGTAGCTGAGGATGAGCAGTTCTTC. The chain uses TRBV27 and TRBJ2-1; no clear D gene. Trimming cost V 0 bases and J 8 bases, with 14 bases left between them. The germline V gene encodes CDR1 MNHEY and CDR2 SMNVEV (reference sequence). The CDR3 runs 15 residues.

V usage is TRBV19 and J usage is TRBJ2-7; D unclear. V lost 5 bases to trimming and J lost 0 bases, with 8 bases between them. The CDR3 loop spans 13 amino acids. CDR1 and CDR2 from the germline V gene are LNHDA and SQIVND (reference sequence). The CDR3 bases are TGTGCCAGTAGTGAACAGCCCTCCTACGAGCAGTACTTC. It codes for CASSEQPSYEQYF.